This TCR beta chain was obtained from a study of graft-versus-host responses after intestinal transplantation. For the study at large: Multivisceral, liver-intestinal, or isolated intestinal transplants were received by the recipients. Study results and caveats: Recipient marrow harbored GvH clones, some of which surfaced first in ileum or blood.

Only in-frame clones appear in the TCRdb table, and some are missing; sequencing was by immunoSEQ multiplex PCR. Of almost 70,000 clones in the sample, 80% to 95% were seen once. Trimming took off 1 base at V and 5 bases at J, with 6 bases between the two ends. This CDR3 region has 13 residues. Looked up from germline, CDR1 is LNHNV and CDR2 is YYDKDF (reference sequence). With respect to this clone: As yet, its antigen is unknown.

Post-transplant marrow was drawn from the posterior iliac crest or another site. Specimen: bone marrow, collected 700 to 750 days after intestinal transplantation. The V gene is TRBV15, the J gene TRBJ2-1; D remains ambiguous. This receptor was identified in a human patient who received an intestinal transplant, so some T cells may come from the graft donor. CDR3 sequence (DNA): TGTGCCACCAGCAGAGTTCCGAACAATGAGCAGTTCTTC. Encoded protein: CATSRVPNNEQFF. Full variable domain (remainder filled in from reference TRBV15 and TRBJ2-1): DAMVIQNPRYQVTQFGKPVTLSCSQTLNHNVMYWYQQKSSQAPKLLFHYYDKDFNNEADTPDNFQSRRPNTSFCFLDIRSPGLGDTAMYLCATSRVPNNEQFFGPGTRLTVL.